Below, 14 T cell receptor beta chains from the same sample are listed, as sequenced in a study of blood T cell repertoires in COVID-19. The protocol was immunoSEQ multiplex PCR, while the TCRdb copy is restricted to in-frame clones and leaves out a portion. Found here are roughly 220,000 clones, 70% to 90% of them singletons; the top ten hold approximately 6.1%. The sequenced sample was peripheral blood. The receptors derive from an older man with acute or convalescent COVID-19.

CDR3 in amino acids: CASSLALAGGQETQYF. CDR3 nucleotides: TGTGCCAGCAGCTTGGCTCTAGCGGGAGGGCAAGAGACCCAGTACTTC. The chain combines TRBV5-5 with TRBJ2-5; 12 bases are shared with TRBD2. CDR3 size: 16 residues. In germline, CDR1 is SGHKS, CDR2 YYEKEE (reference sequence). V lost 0 bases to trimming and J lost 2 bases; unmatched junction nucleotides: 2.

V and J are TRBV11-3 and TRBJ1-4; D perhaps matches TRBD1 (6 bases). The length of the CDR3 is 16 residues. Trimming removed 5 bases from V and 5 bases from J, with 18 bases in between. Germline CDR1 reads SGHNT; CDR2 reads YENEEA. CDR3 in DNA: TGTGCCAGCAGCCAAGCTAGGGGACACAGGAATGAAAAACTGTTTTTT. Its protein is CASSQARGHRNEKLFF.

V usage is TRBV7-2 and J usage is TRBJ2-7, with D possibly matching TRBD1 (6 bases). Trimming cost V 4 bases and J 2 bases, with 15 bases left between them. CDR1 and CDR2 from the germline V gene are SGHTA and FQGNSA. CDR3 length equals 15 residues. The CDR3 coding sequence is TGTGCCAGCAGCTCCCGACAAGGGGGAGCCTACGAGCAGTACTTC. It encodes CASSSRQGGAYEQYF.

V and J are TRBV2 and TRBJ1-1, with D possibly matching TRBD1 (6 bases). Germline CDR1 reads SNHLY; CDR2 reads FYNNEI. Trimming left V 0 bases short and J 11 bases short, with 19 bases between. The CDR3 totals 15 residues. DNA for the CDR3: TGTGCCAGCAGTGAAGCCAGGTCCGTAGGGAGGGGGGCTTTCTTT. Amino acid sequence: CASSEARSVGRGAFF.

In DNA, the CDR3 is TGTGCCAGCAGCTTAGTCGCTAACTCCTACAATGAGCAGTTCTTC. It is translated as CASSLVANSYNEQFF. This chain connects TRBV11-1 to TRBJ2-1; D gene ambiguous. CDR3 length equals 15 residues. V was pared by 1 base and J by 0 bases, with 7 bases between. Germline assignment: CDR1 SGHAT and CDR2 FQDESV (reference sequence).

The chain joins TRBV30 to TRBJ1-5; TRBD1 matches 8 bases. Germline values: CDR1 GTSNPN, CDR2 SVGIG (reference sequence). V lost 3 bases to trimming and J lost 5 bases; unmatched junction nucleotides: 9. This CDR3 has 15 residues. The chain's CDR3 is CAWSSRDRTDQPQHF. Here the CDR3 DNA reads TGTGCCTGGAGCAGCCGGGACAGGACCGATCAGCCCCAGCATTTT.

V usage is TRBV27 and J usage is TRBJ2-3, with a weak D call TRBD1 (5 bases). The germline gives CDR1 MNHEY, CDR2 SMNVEV (reference sequence). Trimming shortened V by 3 bases and J by 2 bases, and 12 bases separated the two germline ends. This CDR3 has 15 residues. The CDR3 DNA reads as TGTGCCAGCAGTTTCCCCGGCAGGGTCACAGATACGCAGTATTTT. This gives the protein CASSFPGRVTDTQYF.

This sequence joins TRBV10-3 and TRBJ2-7; tentatively, D is TRBD2 (5 bases). Deletions cut 8 bases from V and 1 base from J, with 12 bases between. The CDR3 is 13 residues long. In germline, CDR1 is ENHRY, CDR2 SYGVKD. Here the CDR3 DNA reads TGTGCCATCTGGAGCGGTCTTTCCTACGAGCAGTACGTC. Translating it yields CAIWSGLSYEQYV.

J is TRBJ1-2 and V is TRBV28; D is perhaps TRBD1 (5 bases). The V and J ends lost 4 bases and 8 bases respectively, with 14 bases between them. Germline CDR1 and CDR2: MDHEN and SYDVKM. This CDR3 spans 13 amino acids. The chain's CDR3 is CASSSPGVDGYTF. The CDR3 coding sequence is TGTGCCAGCAGTTCCCCGGGGGTAGACGGCTACACCTTC.

The chain has TRBV30 and TRBJ1-3, with D possibly being TRBD1 (5 bases). This CDR3 has 14 amino acids. The V gene lost 0 bases and the J gene lost 2 bases, with 8 bases spanning the gap. Germline V gene lookup returns CDR1 GTSNPN and CDR2 SVGIG (reference sequence). The CDR3 DNA sequence: TGTGCCTGGAGTGTAGGCAGGGCTGGAAACACCATATATTTT. Amino acids: CAWSVGRAGNTIYF.

V gene TRBV23-1 combines with J gene TRBJ1-5, with D perhaps TRBD1 (5 bases). TRBV23-1 counts as an open reading frame of uncertain function. V was shortened by 6 bases and J by 0 bases, with 12 bases between the two germline ends. The CDR3 is 15 residues long. The CDR3 sequence: CASSPSRDSNQPQHF. The CDR3 region has the DNA TGCGCCAGCAGCCCCAGCAGGGATAGCAATCAGCCCCAGCATTTT.

The chain joins TRBV7-8 to TRBJ1-5, with D possibly being TRBD1 (5 bases). CDR3 length: 16 amino acids. V gave up 4 bases and J gave up 6 bases, with 19 bases separating them. Looked up from germline, CDR1 is SGHVS and CDR2 is FQNEAQ. The CDR3 nucleotides are TGTGCCAGCAGCTCACGTCGAAGGGGCATCGGTCAGCCCCAGCATTTT. It yields the protein CASSSRRRGIGQPQHF.

The V gene is TRBV27, the J gene TRBJ2-6; D is possibly TRBD2 (6 bases). This CDR3 has 16 residues. V lost 3 bases to trimming and J lost 2 bases, with 11 bases between them. Germline CDR1 is MNHEY and CDR2 is SMNVEV (reference sequence). CDR3 loop: CASSFAGGTGANVLTF. CDR3 nucleotide sequence: TGTGCCAGCAGTTTTGCCGGGGGAACTGGGGCCAACGTCCTGACTTTC.

The V gene is TRBV2, the J gene TRBJ2-7, with a weak D call TRBD1 (5 bases). The CDR3 loop spans 18 amino acids. Trimming left V 3 bases short and J 6 bases short, with 27 bases between. Germline CDR1 reads SNHLY; CDR2 reads FYNNEI. CDR3 DNA sequence: TGTGCCAGCAGTGATGCCGGACAAGGAAGGACGGGCCAGCCCGAGCAGTACTTC. Amino acid sequence: CASSDAGQGRTGQPEQYF.